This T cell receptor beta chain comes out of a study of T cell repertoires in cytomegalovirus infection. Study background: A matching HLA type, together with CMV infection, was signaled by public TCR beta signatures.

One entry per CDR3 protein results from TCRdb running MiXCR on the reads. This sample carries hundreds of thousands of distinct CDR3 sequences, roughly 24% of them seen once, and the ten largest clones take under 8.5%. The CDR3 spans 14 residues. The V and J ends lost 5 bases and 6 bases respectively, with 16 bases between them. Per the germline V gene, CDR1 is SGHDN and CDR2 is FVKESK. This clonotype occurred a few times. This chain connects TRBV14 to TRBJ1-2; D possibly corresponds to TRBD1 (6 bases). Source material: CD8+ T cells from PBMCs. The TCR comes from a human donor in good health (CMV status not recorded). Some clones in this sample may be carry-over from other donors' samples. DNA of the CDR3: TGTGCCAGCAGCTTGGTAGGGGGTCTCCATGGCTACACCTTC. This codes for CASSLVGGLHGYTF.